This T cell receptor beta chain was sequenced in a study of shared clonotypes between healthy human individuals. Method: immunoSEQ multiplex PCR; TCRdb's copy keeps in-frame clones and lacks some. The sample yields some 580,000 clones, roughly 97% seen once. With 4 bases clipped from V and 6 bases from J, the junction kept 7 bases outside the gene matches. This CDR3 is 14 amino acids long. Germline V lookup: CDR1 SGHTS, CDR2 YDEGEE. Findings and caveats of the study: Of the naive CD4 clonotypes, 4% to 5% were shared across four donors. Investigators expected sequencing depth to affect clonotype sharing among donors.

Remarks on this clone: The antigen is undetermined.

The rearrangement uses TRBV5-8 and TRBJ1-1, with 9 bases that match TRBD1. Sequenced: naive CD4+ T cells sorted from blood. Subset given: CD45RA+ positively selected. The sequence derives from a woman aged 25 to 45 in good health. Written as DNA, the CDR3 is TGTGCCAGCAGCCCTGGACAGGGGCTCCCTGAAGCTTTCTTT. Protein sequence: CASSPGQGLPEAFF.